Listed below are T cell receptor beta chains from one sample, sequenced in a study of shared clonotypes between healthy human individuals. Profiling relied on immunoSEQ multiplex PCR, and the TCRdb table lists in-frame clones only, not all of them. The sample yields about 1.1 million clones, about 80% seen once. Sequenced: memory CD4+ T cells from PBMCs. The source of these receptors is a man between 18 and 29 years old in good health. Some clones in this sample may be carry-over from other donors' samples. The CDR3 runs from the conserved cysteine through the conserved F or W. D genes are given only for firm matches. Only part of the rows carry a size: once, few, many, or a class if the clone is expanded.

once	TRBV28	13	TRBJ2-2	TRBD1	CASSPGGAGELFF	TGTGCCAGCAGTCCAGGGGGTGCCGGGGAGCTGTTTTTT
once	TRBV15	15	TRBJ1-2	-	CATSRERAPNYGYTF	TGTGCCACCAGCAGAGAGCGAGCTCCGAACTATGGCTACACCTTC
-	TRBV5-4	14	TRBJ1-1	-	CASSFLPRDTEAFF	TGTGCCAGCAGCTTTCTCCCGAGAGACACTGAAGCTTTCTTT
-	TRBV6-6	14	TRBJ1-4	-	CASFSSGASEKLFF	TGTGCCAGCTTTTCATCGGGGGCATCAGAAAAACTGTTTTTT
once	TRBV5-6	16	TRBJ2-7	TRBD2	CASSQWTSGNSYEQYF	TGTGCCAGCAGCCAGTGGACTAGCGGGAACTCCTACGAGCAGTACTTC
once	TRBV15	16	TRBJ1-3	TRBD1	CATSRDRGGSGNTIYF	TGTGCCACCAGCAGGGACAGGGGTGGGTCTGGAAACACCATATATTTT
-	TRBV2	13	TRBJ1-1	TRBD1	CASEGAPRTEAFF	TGTGCCAGCGAGGGGGCCCCCCGCACTGAAGCTTTCTTT
-	TRBV15	16	TRBJ1-4	-	CATSRDSQQRGEKLFF	TGTGCCACCAGCAGAGATTCGCAGCAAAGGGGGGAAAAACTGTTTTTT
-	TRBV19	15	TRBJ2-7	TRBD2	CASSITSGRAREQYF	TGTGCCAGTAGTATTACTAGCGGGAGGGCTCGCGAGCAGTACTTC
-	TRBV7-2	15	TRBJ2-1	TRBD2	CASSLTSGPYNEQFF	TGTGCCAGCAGCTTGACTAGCGGGCCTTACAATGAGCAGTTCTTC
-	TRBV7-9	13	TRBJ2-7	-	CASSLLAEYEQYF	TGTGCCAGCAGCTTACTAGCAGAGTACGAGCAGTACTTC
once	TRBV18	20	TRBJ2-1	TRBD2	CASSGTGTSGSPSSYNEQFF	TGTGCCAGCTCAGGGACCGGGACTAGCGGGAGTCCTAGCTCCTACAATGAGCAGTTCTTC
-	TRBV27	12	TRBJ2-6	-	CASSNVRGALAF	TGTGCCAGCTCGAATGTCCGAGGGGCGCTGGCTTTC
-	TRBV5-1	12	TRBJ2-7	-	CASSLPSYEQYF	TGCGCCAGCAGCCTACCCTCCTACGAGCAGTACTTC
-	TRBV4-1	15	TRBJ1-1	-	CASSQALQLNTEAFF	TGCGCCAGCAGCCAAGCTCTCCAGCTTAACACTGAAGCTTTCTTT
-	TRBV7-9	15	TRBJ2-7	-	CASSRVATLGYEQYF	TGTGCCAGCAGCCGAGTAGCGACCCTGGGGTACGAGCAGTACTTC
-	TRBV28	13	TRBJ2-2	-	CASGNRNTGELFF	TGTGCCAGCGGAAACAGAAACACCGGGGAGCTGTTTTTT
-	TRBV7-9	16	TRBJ2-3	-	CASSSRPQGFPDTQYF	TGTGCCAGCAGCTCGAGACCCCAGGGGTTCCCAGATACGCAGTATTTT
few	TRBV4-3	15	TRBJ2-2	-	CASSQDRQNTGELFF	TGCGCCAGCAGCCAAGATCGCCAGAACACCGGGGAGCTGTTTTTT
-	TRBV2	16	TRBJ1-5	-	CASSELSRRSNQPQHF	TGTGCCAGCAGTGAACTGAGCAGACGAAGCAATCAGCCCCAGCATTTT
few	TRBV7-8	13	TRBJ2-7	-	CASSLALGYEQYF	TGTGCCAGCAGCTTAGCCCTCGGGTACGAGCAGTACTTC
-	TRBV14	22	TRBJ2-7	TRBD2	CASSLLPGRTGLAGASPYEQYF	TGTGCCAGCAGCCTCCTCCCAGGGCGTACGGGACTAGCGGGAGCCTCCCCCTACGAGCAGTACTTC
few	TRBV7-2	15	TRBJ1-2	-	CASSTFSTANYGYTF	TGTGCCAGCAGCACATTCTCGACAGCTAACTATGGCTACACCTTC
-	TRBV18	13	TRBJ2-7	-	CASSPQKQYEQYF	TGTGCCAGCTCACCACAAAAACAGTACGAGCAGTACTTC
-	TRBV10-3	14	TRBJ2-1	TRBD2	CAISRTSGTNEQFF	TGTGCCATCAGCCGGACTAGCGGGACCAATGAGCAGTTCTTC
-	TRBV29-1	12	TRBJ2-5	-	CSVGGVEVSQYF	TGCAGCGTTGGGGGGGTTGAGGTGTCCCAGTACTTC
-	TRBV7-8	15	TRBJ1-2	-	CASSPNQGTHYGYTF	TGTGCCAGCAGCCCGAATCAGGGGACCCACTATGGCTACACCTTC
-	TRBV7-2	15	TRBJ2-5	-	CASSSRWGAQETQYF	TGTGCCAGCAGCTCAAGGTGGGGGGCCCAAGAGACCCAGTACTTC
-	TRBV2	13	TRBJ2-5	TRBD1	CASSYRQGETQYF	TGTGCCAGCAGTTACAGACAGGGAGAGACCCAGTACTTC
-	TRBV14	12	TRBJ2-3	-	CASSQASNTQYF	TGTGCCAGCAGCCAAGCGTCGAATACGCAGTATTTT
-	TRBV25-1	15	TRBJ2-3	-	CASSDPTVITDTQYF	TGTGCCAGCAGTGACCCGACGGTTATCACAGATACGCAGTATTTT
-	TRBV11-2	15	TRBJ2-1	TRBD2	CASSLESGSVNEQFF	TGTGCCAGCAGCTTAGAAAGCGGGAGTGTTAATGAGCAGTTCTTC
-	TRBV7-9	11	TRBJ1-1	-	CASSFLVEAFF	TGTGCCAGCAGCTTCCTGGTGGAAGCTTTCTTT
-	TRBV6-5	13	TRBJ2-7	TRBD1	CASRDRATYEQYF	TGTGCCAGCAGGGACAGGGCGACCTACGAGCAGTACTTC
-	TRBV9	12	TRBJ1-6	-	CASSVSGIQLHF	TGTGCCAGCAGCGTCAGCGGGATCCAGCTCCACTTT
once	TRBV19	12	TRBJ1-1	-	CASLSWGGEAFF	TGTGCCAGCCTCTCTTGGGGAGGTGAAGCTTTCTTT
-	TRBV5-6	15	TRBJ2-3	-	CASSLATASTDTQYF	TGTGCCAGCAGCTTGGCCACAGCTAGCACAGATACGCAGTATTTT
-	TRBV15	13	TRBJ2-3	-	CAARKGTTDTQYF	TGTGCCGCTAGAAAGGGGACGACAGATACGCAGTATTTT
-	TRBV10-3	15	TRBJ2-2	TRBD2	CAISGLAGAGGELFF	TGTGCCATCAGTGGACTAGCGGGAGCGGGCGGGGAGCTGTTTTTT
-	TRBV28	16	TRBJ2-1	TRBD1	CASSLPGTVAYNEQFF	TGTGCCAGCAGTTTACCCGGGACAGTGGCCTACAATGAGCAGTTCTTC